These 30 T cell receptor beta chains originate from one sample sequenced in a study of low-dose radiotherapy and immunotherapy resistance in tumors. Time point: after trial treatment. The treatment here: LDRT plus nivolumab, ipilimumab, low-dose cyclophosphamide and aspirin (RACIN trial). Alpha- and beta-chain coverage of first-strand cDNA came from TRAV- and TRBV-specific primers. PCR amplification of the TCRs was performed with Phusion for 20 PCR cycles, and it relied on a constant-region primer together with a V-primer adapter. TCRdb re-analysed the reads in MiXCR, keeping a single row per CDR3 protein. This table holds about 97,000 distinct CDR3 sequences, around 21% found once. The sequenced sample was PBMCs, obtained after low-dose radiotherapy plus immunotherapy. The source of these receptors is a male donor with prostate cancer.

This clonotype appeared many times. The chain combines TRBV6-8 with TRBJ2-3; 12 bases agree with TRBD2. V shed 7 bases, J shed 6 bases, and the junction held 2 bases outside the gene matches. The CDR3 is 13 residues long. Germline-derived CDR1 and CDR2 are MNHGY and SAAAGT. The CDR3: CASTLAGGDTQYF. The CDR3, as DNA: TGTGCCAGCACCCTAGCGGGGGGGGATACGCAGTATTTT.

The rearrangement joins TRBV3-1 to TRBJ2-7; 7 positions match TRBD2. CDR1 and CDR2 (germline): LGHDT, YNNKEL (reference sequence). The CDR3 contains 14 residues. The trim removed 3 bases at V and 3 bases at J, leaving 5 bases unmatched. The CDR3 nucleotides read TGTGCCAGCAGCCACGGGGGGAGTAGCTACGAGCAGTACTTC. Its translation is CASSHGGSSYEQYF.

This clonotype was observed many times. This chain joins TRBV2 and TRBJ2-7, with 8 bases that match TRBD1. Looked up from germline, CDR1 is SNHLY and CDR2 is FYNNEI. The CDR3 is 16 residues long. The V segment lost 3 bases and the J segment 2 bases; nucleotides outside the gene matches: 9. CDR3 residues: CASSESTGQATYEQYF. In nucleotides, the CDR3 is TGTGCCAGCAGTGAGAGCACGGGACAGGCGACCTACGAGCAGTACTTC.

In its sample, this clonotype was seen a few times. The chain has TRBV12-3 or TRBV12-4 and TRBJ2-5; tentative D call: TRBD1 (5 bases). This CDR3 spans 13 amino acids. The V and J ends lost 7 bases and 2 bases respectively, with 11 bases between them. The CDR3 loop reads CASTLTVQETQYF. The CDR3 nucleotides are TGTGCCAGCACCCTGACAGTACAAGAGACCCAGTACTTC.

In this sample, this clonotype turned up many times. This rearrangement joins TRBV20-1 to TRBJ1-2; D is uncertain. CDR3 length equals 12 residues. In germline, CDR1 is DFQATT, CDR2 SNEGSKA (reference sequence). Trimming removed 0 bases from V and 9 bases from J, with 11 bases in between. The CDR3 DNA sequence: TGCAGTGCTAGAGATCCCGGATCTAGCTACACCTTC. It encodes CSARDPGSSYTF.

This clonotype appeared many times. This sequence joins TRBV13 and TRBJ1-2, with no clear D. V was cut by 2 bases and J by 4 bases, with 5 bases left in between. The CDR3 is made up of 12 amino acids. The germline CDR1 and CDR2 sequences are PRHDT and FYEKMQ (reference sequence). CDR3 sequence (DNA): TGTGCCAGCAGCTTACGTACCTATGGCTACACCTTC. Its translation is CASSLRTYGYTF.

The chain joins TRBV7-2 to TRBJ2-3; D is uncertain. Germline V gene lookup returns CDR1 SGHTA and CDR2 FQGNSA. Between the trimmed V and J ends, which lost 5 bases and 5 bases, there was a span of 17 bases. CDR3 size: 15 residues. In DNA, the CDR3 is TGTGCCAGCAGCGGCTTCCGGGCCTCCTTAGATACGCAGTATTTT. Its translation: CASSGFRASLDTQYF.

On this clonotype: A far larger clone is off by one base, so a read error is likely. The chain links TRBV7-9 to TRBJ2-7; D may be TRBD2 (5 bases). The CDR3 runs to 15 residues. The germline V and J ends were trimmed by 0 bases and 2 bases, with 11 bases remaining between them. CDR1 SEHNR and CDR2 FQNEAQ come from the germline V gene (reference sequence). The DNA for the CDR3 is TGTGCCAGCAGCTTAGCATCAGAGGGTCCCTACGAGCAGTACTTC. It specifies CASSLASEGPYEQYF.

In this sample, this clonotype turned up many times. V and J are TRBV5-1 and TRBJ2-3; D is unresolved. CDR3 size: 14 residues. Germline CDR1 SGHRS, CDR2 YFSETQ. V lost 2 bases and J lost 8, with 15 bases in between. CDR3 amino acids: CASSLGRLDGTQYF. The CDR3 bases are TGCGCCAGCAGCTTAGGCCGCCTGGATGGTACGCAGTATTTT.

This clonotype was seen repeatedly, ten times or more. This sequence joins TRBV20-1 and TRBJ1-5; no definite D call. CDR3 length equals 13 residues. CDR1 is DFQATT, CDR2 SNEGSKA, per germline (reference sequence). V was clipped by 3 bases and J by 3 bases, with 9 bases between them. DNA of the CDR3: TGCAGTGCTAGTTTGGCTTTCAATCAGCCCCAGCATTTT. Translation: CSASLAFNQPQHF.

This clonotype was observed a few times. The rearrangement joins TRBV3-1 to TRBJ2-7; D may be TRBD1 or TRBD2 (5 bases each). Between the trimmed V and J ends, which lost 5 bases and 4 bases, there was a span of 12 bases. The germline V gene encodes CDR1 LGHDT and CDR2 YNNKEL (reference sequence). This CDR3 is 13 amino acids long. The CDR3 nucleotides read TGTGCCAGCAGCTTGGGACGGCAATACGAGCAGTACTTC. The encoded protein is CASSLGRQYEQYF.

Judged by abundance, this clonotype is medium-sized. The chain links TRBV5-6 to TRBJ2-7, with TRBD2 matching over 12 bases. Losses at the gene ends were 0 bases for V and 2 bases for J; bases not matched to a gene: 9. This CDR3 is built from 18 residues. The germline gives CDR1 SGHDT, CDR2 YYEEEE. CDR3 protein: CASSLDVGLAGQTYEQYF. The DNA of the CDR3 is TGTGCCAGCAGCTTGGATGTAGGACTAGCGGGGCAGACCTACGAGCAGTACTTC.

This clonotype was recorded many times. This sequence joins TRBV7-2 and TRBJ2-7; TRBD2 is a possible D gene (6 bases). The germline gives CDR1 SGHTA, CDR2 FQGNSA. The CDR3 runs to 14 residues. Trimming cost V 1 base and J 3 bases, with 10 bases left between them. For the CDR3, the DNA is TGTGCCAGCAGCTTAGGGACGCGGGGCTACGAGCAGTACTTC. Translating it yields CASSLGTRGYEQYF.

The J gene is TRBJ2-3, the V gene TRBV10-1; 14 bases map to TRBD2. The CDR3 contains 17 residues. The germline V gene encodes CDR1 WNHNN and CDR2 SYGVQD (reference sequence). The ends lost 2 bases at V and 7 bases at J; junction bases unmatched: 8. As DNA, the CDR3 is TGCGCCAGCAGTGAGACCCGGACTAGCGGGGGGAGGAATACGCAGTATTTT. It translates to CASSETRTSGGRNTQYF.

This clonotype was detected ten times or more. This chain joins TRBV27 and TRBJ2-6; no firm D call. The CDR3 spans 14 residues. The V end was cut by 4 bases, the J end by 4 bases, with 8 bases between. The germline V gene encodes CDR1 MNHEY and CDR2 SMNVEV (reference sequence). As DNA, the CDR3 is TGTGCCAGCAGTTCGGGTTCAGGGGCCAACGTCCTGACTTTC. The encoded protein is CASSSGSGANVLTF.

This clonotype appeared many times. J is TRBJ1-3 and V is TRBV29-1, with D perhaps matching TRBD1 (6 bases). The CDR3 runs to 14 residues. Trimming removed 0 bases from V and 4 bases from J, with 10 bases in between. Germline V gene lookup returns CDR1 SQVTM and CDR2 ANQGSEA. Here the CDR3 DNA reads TGCAGCGTTGAAGAGGGGGGCTCGGGAAACACCATATATTTT. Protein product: CSVEEGGSGNTIYF.

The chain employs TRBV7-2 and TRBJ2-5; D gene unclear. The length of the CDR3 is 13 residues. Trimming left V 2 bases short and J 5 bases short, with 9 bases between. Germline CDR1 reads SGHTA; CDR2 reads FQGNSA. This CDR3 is CASSLPPSETQYF. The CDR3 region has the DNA TGTGCCAGCAGCTTACCCCCAAGCGAGACCCAGTACTTC.

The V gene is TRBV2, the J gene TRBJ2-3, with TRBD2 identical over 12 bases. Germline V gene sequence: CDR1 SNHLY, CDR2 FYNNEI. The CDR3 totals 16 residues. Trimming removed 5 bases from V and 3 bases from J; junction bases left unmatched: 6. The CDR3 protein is CASSTSGGTGTDTQYF. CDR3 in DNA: TGTGCCAGCAGTACTAGCGGGGGGACTGGAACAGATACGCAGTATTTT.

CDR3 sequence reads: CASRKGGTQTQYF. The CDR3 nucleotides read TGTGCCAGCAGAAAGGGAGGGACACAGACGCAGTATTTT. The V gene is TRBV2, the J gene TRBJ2-3; possible D gene TRBD2, 7 bases. Germline V gene data show CDR1 as SNHLY and CDR2 as FYNNEI. Trimming took 6 bases from V and 9 from J, leaving 16 bases between them. The CDR3 contains 13 residues.

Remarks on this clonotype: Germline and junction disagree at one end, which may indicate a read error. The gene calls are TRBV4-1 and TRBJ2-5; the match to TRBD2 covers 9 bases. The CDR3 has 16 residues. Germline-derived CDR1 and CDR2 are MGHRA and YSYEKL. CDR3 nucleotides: TGCGCCAGAAGCCTCTCCCCAGCGGGGGGCCAAGAGACCCAGTACTTT. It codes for CARSLSPAGGQETQYF.

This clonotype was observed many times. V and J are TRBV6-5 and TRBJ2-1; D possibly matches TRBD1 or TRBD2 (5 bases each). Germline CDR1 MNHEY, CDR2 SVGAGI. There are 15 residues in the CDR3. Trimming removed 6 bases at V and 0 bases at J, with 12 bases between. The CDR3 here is CASSTGADSYNEQFF. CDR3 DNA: TGTGCCAGCAGCACCGGGGCAGACTCCTACAATGAGCAGTTCTTC.

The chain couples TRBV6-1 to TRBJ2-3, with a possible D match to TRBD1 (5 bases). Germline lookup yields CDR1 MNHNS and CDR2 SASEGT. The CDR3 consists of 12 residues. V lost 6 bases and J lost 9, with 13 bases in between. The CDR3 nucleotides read TGTGCCAGCAGCCTTCAAGGGGCGACGCAGTATTTT. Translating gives CASSLQGATQYF.

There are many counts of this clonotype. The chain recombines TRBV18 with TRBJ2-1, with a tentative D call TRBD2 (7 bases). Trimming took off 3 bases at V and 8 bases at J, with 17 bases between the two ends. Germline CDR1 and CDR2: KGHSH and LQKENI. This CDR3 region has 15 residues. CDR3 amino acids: CASSPLSGAGDEQFF. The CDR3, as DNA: TGTGCCAGCTCACCCCTCTCAGGGGCGGGGGATGAGCAGTTCTTC.

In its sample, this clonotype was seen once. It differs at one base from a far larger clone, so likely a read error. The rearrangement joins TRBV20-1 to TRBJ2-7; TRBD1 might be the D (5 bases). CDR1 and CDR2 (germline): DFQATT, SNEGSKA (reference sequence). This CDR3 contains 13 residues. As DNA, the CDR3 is TGCAGCATTCGACAGCAGGGTGACGACGAGCAGTACTTC. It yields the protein CSIRQQGDDEQYF.

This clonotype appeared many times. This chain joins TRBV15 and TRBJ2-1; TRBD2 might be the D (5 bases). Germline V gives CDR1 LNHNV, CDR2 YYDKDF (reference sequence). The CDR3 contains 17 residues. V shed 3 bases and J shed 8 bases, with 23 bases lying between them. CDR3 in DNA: TGTGCCACCAGCAGGGGTTCCGTGGCTAGCCTCTTGGATGAGCAGTTCTTC. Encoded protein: CATSRGSVASLLDEQFF. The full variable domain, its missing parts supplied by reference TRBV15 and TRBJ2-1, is DAMVIQNPRYQVTQFGKPVTLSCSQTLNHNVMYWYQQKSSQAPKLLFHYYDKDFNNEADTPDNFQSRRPNTSFCFLDIRSPGLGDTAMYLCATSRGSVASLLDEQFFGPGTRLTVL.

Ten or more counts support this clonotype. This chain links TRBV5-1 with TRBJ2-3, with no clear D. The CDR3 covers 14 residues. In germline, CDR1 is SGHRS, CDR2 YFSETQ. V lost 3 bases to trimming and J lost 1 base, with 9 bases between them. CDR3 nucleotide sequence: TGCGCCAGCAGCTCCGACTCGGGCACAGATACGCAGTATTTT. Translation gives CASSSDSGTDTQYF.

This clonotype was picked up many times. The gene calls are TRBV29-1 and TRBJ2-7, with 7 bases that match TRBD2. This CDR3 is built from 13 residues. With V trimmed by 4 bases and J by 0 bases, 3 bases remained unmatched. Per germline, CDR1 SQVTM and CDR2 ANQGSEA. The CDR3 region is CSVGGGGSYEQYF. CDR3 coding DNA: TGCAGCGTTGGGGGGGGGGGCTCCTACGAGCAGTACTTC.

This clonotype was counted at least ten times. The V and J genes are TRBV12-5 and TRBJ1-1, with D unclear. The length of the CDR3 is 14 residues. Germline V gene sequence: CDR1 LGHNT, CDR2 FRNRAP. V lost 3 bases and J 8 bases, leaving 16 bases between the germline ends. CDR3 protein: CASGFPPRMREAFF. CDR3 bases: TGTGCTAGTGGTTTCCCTCCCCGAATGCGGGAAGCTTTCTTT.

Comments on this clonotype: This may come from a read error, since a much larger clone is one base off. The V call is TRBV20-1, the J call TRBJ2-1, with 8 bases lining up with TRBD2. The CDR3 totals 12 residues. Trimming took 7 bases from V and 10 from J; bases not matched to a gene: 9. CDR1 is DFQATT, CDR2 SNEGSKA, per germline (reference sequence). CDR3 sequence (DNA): TGCAGTGTTGAGCGGGGGACCTACGAGCAGTTCTTC. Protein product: CSVERGTYEQFF.

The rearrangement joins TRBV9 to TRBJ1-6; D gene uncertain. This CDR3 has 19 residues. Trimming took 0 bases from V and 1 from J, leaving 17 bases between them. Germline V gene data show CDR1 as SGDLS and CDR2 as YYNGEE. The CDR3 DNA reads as TGTGCCAGCAGCGTAGGGCTCTCAAGCCCTAATTCCTATAATTCACCCCTCCACTTT. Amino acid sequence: CASSVGLSSPNSYNSPLHF.